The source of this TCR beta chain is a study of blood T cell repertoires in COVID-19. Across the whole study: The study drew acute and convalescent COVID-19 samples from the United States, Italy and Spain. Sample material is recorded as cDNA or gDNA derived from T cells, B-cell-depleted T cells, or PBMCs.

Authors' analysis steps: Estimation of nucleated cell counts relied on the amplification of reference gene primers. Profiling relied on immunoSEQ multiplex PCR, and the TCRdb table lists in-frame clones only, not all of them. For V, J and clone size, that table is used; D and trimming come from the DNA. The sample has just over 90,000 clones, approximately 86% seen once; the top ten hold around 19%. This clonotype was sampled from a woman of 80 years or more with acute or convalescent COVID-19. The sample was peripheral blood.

CDR3 nucleotides: TGTGCCAGCAGGCCACACTCCGGGACTAGCGGGGGCCAAGAGACCCAGTACTTC. Residues: CASRPHSGTSGGQETQYF. The J gene is TRBJ2-5, the V gene TRBV28, with 14 bases matching TRBD2. The V and J ends lost 6 bases and 1 base, in that order; junction bases with no gene match: 10. Germline CDR1 reads MDHEN; CDR2 reads SYDVKM. This CDR3 contains 18 residues. The full variable domain, completed using reference TRBV28 and TRBJ2-5, is DVKVTQSSRYLVKRTGEKVFLECVQDMDHENMFWYRQDPGLGLRLIYFSYDVKMKEKGDIPEGYSVSREKKERFSLILESASTNQTSMYLCASRPHSGTSGGQETQYFGPGTRLLVL.